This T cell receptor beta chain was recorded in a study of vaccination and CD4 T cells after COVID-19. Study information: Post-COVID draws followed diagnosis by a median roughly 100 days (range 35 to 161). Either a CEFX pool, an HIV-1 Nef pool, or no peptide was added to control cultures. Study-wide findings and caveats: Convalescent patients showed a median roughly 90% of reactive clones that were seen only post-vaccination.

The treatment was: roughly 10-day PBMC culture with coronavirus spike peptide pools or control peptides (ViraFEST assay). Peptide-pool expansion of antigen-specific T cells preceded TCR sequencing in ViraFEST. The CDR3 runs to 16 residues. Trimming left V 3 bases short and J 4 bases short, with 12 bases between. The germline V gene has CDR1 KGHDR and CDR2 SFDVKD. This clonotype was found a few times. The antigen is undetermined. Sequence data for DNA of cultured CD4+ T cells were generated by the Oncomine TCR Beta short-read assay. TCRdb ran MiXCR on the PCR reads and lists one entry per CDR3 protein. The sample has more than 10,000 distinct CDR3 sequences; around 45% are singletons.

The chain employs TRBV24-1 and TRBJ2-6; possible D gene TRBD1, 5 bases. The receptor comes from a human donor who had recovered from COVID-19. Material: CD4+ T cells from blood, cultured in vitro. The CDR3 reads CATSDMDNSGANVLTF. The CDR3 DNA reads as TGTGCCACCAGTGATATGGACAATTCGGGGGCCAACGTCCTGACTTTC.